This T cell receptor beta chain was observed in a study of blood T cell repertoires in COVID-19. For the study at large: T cells, B-cell-depleted T cells, or PBMCs supplied cDNA or gDNA.

This clone was found a few times. The CDR3 sequence is 14 residues long. Germline V CDR1 and CDR2: LGHDT, YNNKEL (reference sequence). J lost 3 bases, V lost 4 bases, and 5 bases had no gene match. The table came from immunoSEQ multiplex PCR; TCRdb's copy has only in-frame clones and leaves some out. The sample yields over 350,000 clones, roughly 85% seen once. Participant-given clinical history determined each cohort assignment. The genes are TRBV3-1 (or the pseudogene TRBV3-2) and TRBJ2-7; 8 nucleotides match TRBD1. The sequenced sample consisted of PBMCs or T cells enriched from blood (not recorded which). The sequence came from a woman aged 18-29 years with acute COVID-19. The CDR3 spells CASSLLDRDYEQYF. The CDR3 region has the DNA TGTGCCAGCAGCCTTTTGGACAGGGACTACGAGCAGTACTTC.